The T cell receptor (beta chain) described here comes from a study of beta chain features in type 1 diabetes. About the research overall: The examined sorted cells totaled fewer than 140 million across samples.

Broader study findings: Whatever favoring of shorter templates PCR might show would apply equally to patients and controls. Within each of all four CD4+ subsets, Type 1 diabetes patients had TCRB CDR3s that were moderately but significantly shorter.

A heparinised blood draw that averaged around 0.12 L was obtained once from each donor. What was sequenced were expressed TCRB transcripts, since all of the isolated RNA had been reverse transcribed. TCRdb's copy holds only in-frame clones and misses some; the assay was immunoSEQ multiplex PCR. The sample holds more than 95,000 clones, 28% seen once. Germline V lookup: CDR1 SGHRS, CDR2 YFSETQ. V lost 0 bases, J lost 7 bases, and 11 bases lay in between. The CDR3 extends over 13 amino acids. A note on this clone: Its antigen remains unknown.

The J gene is TRBJ2-7, the V gene TRBV5-1; possibly TRBD2 for D (6 bases). The sequence was obtained from a young woman with type 1 diabetes. Specimen: central memory CD4+ T cells from blood. CDR3 residues: CASSLAWEAEQYF. In nucleotides, the CDR3 is TGCGCCAGCAGCTTGGCCTGGGAGGCGGAGCAGTACTTC.